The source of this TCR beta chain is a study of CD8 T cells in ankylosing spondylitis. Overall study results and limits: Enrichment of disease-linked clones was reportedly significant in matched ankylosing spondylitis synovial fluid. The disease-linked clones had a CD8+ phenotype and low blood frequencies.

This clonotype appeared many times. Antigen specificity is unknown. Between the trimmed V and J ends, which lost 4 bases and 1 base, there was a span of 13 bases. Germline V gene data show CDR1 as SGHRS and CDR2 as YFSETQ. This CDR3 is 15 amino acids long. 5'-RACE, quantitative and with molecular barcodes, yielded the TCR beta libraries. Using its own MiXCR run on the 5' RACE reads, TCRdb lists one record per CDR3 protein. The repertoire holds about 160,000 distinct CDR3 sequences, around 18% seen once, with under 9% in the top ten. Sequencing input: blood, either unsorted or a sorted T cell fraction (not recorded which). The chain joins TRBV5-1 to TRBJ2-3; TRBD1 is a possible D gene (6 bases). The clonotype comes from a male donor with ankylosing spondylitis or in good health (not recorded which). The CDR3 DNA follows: TGCGCCAGCAGCCAACAGGGCCAGGGCACAGATACGCAGTATTTT. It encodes CASSQQGQGTDTQYF.